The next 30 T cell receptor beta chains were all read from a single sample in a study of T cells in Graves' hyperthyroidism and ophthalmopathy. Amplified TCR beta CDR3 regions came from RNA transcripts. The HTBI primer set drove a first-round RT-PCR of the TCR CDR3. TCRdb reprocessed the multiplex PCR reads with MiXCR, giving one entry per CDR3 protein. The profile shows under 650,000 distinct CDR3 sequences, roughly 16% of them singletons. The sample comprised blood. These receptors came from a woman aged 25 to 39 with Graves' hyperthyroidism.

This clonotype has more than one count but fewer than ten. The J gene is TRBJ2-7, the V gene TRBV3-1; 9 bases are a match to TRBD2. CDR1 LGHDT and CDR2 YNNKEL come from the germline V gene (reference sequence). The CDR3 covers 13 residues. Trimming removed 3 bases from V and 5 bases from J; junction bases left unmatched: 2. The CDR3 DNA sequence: TGTGCCAGCAGCCAGGCTAGCGGGAACGAGCAGTACTTC. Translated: CASSQASGNEQYF.

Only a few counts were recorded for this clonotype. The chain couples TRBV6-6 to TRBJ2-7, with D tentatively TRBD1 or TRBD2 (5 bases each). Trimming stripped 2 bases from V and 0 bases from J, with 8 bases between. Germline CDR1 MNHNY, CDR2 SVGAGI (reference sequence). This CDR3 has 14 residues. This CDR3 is CASSYVGGSYEQYF. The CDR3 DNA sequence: TGTGCCAGCAGTTACGTTGGGGGCTCCTACGAGCAGTACTTC.

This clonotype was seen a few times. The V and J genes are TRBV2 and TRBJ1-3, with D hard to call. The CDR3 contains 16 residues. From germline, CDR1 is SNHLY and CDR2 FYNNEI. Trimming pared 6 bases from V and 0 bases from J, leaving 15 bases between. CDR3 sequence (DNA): TGTGCCAGCAGGGACCAACAACTTGGCTCTGGAAACACCATATATTTT. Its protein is CASRDQQLGSGNTIYF.

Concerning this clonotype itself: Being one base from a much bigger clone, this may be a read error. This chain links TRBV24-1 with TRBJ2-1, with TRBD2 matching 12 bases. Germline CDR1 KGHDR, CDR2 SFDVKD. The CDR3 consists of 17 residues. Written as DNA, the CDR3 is TGTGCCACCAGTGTGGTCGGAGGACTAGCGGGAAACAATGAGCAGCTCTTC. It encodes CATSVVGGLAGNNEQLF.

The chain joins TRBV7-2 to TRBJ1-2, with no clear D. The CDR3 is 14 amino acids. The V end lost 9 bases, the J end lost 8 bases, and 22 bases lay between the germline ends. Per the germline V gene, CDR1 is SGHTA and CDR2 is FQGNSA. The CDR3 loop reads CASSTRTASQGYTF. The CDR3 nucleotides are TGTGCCAGTAGTACTCGGACCGCGAGCCAGGGCTACACCTTC.

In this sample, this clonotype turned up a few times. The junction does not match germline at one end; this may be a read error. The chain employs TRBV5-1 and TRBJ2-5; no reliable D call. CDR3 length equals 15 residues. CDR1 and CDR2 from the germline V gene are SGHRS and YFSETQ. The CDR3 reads CASGLADSFGETQYF. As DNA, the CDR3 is TGCGCCAGCGGCTTGGCCGATTCTTTTGGCGAGACCCAGTACTTC.

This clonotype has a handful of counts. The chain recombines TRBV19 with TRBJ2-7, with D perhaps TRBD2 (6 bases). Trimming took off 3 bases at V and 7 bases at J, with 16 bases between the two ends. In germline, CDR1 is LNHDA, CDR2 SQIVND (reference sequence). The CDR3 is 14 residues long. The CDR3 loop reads CASSILAAPGEQYF. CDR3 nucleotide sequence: TGTGCCAGTAGTATCTTAGCGGCACCCGGGGAGCAGTACTTC.

DNA for the CDR3: TGTGCCAGCAGCCCACCCCGCACCGGACAAGAGACCCAGTACTTC. This gives the protein CASSPPRTGQETQYF. This chain uses TRBV11-3 with TRBJ2-5; D gene unclear. V dropped 5 bases and J dropped 2 bases, with 15 bases sitting between them. The CDR3 has 15 amino acids. Germline V gene sequence: CDR1 SGHNT, CDR2 YENEEA. The whole variable domain, filled in from reference TRBV11-3 and TRBJ2-5, reads EAGVVQSPRYKIIEKKQPVAFWCNPISGHNTLYWYLQNLGQGPELLIRYENEEAVDDSQLPKDRFSAERLKGVDSTLKIQPAELGDSAVYLCASSPPRTGQETQYFGPGTRLLVL.

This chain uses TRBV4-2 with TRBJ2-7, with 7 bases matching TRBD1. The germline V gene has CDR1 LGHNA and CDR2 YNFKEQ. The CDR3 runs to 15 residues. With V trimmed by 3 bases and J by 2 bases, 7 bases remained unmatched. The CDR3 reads CASSHQQGPPYEQYF. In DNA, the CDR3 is TGTGCCAGCAGCCATCAACAGGGGCCACCCTACGAGCAGTACTTC.

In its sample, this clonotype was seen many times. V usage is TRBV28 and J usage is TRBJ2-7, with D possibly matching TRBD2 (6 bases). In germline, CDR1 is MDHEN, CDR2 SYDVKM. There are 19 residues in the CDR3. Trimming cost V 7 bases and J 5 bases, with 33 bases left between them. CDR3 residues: CASTGPLAHAREEGNEQYF. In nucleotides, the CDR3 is TGTGCCAGCACCGGCCCTCTAGCGCACGCGAGGGAGGAAGGGAACGAGCAGTACTTC.

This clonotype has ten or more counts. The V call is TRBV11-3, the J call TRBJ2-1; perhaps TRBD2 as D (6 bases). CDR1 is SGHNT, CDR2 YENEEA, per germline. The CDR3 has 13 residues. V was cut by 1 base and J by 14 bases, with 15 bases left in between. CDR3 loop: CASSLGPGDMEFF. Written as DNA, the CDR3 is TGTGCCAGCAGCTTAGGTCCGGGAGATATGGAGTTCTTC.

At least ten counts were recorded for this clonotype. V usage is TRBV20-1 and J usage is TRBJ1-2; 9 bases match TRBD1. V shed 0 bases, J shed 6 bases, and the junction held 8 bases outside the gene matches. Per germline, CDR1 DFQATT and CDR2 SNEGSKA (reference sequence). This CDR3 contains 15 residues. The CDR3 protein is CSARDQDRGLNGYTF. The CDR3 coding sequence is TGCAGTGCTAGAGATCAGGACAGGGGTTTGAATGGCTACACCTTC.

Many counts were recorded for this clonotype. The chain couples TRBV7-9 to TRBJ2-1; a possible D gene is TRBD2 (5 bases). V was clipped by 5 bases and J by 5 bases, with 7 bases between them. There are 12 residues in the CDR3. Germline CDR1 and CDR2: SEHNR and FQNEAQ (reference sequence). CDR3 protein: CASSAGDNEQFF. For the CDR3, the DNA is TGTGCCAGCAGCGCCGGGGACAATGAGCAGTTCTTC.

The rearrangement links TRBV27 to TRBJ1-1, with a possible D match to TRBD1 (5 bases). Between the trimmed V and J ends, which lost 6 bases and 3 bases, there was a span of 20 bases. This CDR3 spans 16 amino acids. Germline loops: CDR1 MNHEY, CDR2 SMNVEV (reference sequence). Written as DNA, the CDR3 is TGTGCCAGCAGCCCGCGGGACGCCTGGGAGGACACTGAAGCTTTCTTT. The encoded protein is CASSPRDAWEDTEAFF.

The CDR3 nucleotides read TGTGCCAGCAGCTGGGGGACAGGTGGAGGAAACATTCAGTACTTC. Translating it yields CASSWGTGGGNIQYF. The rearrangement uses TRBV7-9 and TRBJ2-4; 8 bases are a match to TRBD1. The CDR3 covers 15 residues. CDR1 SEHNR and CDR2 FQNEAQ come from the germline V gene (reference sequence). V lost 4 bases, J lost 6 bases, and 8 bases stayed unmatched.

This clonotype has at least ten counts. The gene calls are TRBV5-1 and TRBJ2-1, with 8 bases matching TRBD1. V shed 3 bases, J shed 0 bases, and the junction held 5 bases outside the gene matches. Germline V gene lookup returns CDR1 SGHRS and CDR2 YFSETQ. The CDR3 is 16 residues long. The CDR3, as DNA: TGCGCCAGCAGCTCCCTCGGACAGGGCTCCTACAATGAGCAGTTCTTC. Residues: CASSSLGQGSYNEQFF.

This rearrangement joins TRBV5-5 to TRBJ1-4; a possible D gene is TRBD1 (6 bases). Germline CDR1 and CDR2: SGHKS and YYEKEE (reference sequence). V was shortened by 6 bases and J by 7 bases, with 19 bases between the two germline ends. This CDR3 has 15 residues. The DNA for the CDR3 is TGTGCCAGCACCGACTTGGGGGGGGCGGTTGAAAAACTGTTTTTT. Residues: CASTDLGGAVEKLFF.

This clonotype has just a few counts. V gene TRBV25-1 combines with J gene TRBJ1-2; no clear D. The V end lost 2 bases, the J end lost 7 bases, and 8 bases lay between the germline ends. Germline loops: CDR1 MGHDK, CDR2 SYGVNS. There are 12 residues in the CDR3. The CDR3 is CASSEIEGGYTF. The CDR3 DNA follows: TGTGCCAGCAGTGAAATCGAAGGTGGCTACACCTTC.

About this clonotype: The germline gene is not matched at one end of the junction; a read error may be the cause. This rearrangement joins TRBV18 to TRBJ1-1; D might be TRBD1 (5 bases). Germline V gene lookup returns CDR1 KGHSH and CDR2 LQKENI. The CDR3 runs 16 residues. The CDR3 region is CASPPGAGVMNTEAFF. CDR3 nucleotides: TGTGCCAGCCCACCCGGGGCAGGAGTTATGAACACTGAAGCTTTCTTT.

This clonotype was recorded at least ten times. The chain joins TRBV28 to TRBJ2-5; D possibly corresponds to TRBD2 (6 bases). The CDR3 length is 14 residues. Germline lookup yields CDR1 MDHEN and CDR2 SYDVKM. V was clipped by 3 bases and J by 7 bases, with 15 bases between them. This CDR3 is CASSLRSGWGTQYF. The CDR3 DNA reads TGTGCCAGCAGTTTGAGAAGCGGGTGGGGGACCCAGTACTTC.

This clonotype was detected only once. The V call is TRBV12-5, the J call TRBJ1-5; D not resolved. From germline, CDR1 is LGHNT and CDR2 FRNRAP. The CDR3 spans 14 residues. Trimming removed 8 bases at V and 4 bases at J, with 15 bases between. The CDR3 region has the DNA TGTGCTAGTAAACCCCCCGGGAATAATCAGCCCCAGCATTTT. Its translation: CASKPPGNNQPQHF.

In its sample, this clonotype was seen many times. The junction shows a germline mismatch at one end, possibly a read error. The CDR3 DNA reads TGTGCTAGCAGCTCACAAGTGAACACTGAAGCTTTCTTT. Translated, it gives CASSSQVNTEAFF. The gene calls are TRBV7-7 and TRBJ1-1, with unresolved D. The CDR3 extends over 13 amino acids. CDR1 SSHAT and CDR2 FNYEAQ come from the germline V gene (reference sequence).

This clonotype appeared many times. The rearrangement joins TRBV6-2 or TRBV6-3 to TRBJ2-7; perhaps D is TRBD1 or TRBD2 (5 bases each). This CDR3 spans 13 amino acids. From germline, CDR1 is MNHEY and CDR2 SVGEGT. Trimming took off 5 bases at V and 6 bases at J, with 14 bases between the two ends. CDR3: CASSPQSGTEQYF. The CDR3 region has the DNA TGTGCCAGCAGTCCCCAATCAGGGACCGAGCAGTACTTC.

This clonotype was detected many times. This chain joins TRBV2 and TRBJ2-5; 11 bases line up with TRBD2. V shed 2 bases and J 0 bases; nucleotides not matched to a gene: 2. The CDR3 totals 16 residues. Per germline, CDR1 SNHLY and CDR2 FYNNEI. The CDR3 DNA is TGTGCCAGCAGTGAATTACTAGCGGGGGACCAAGAGACCCAGTACTTC. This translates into CASSELLAGDQETQYF.

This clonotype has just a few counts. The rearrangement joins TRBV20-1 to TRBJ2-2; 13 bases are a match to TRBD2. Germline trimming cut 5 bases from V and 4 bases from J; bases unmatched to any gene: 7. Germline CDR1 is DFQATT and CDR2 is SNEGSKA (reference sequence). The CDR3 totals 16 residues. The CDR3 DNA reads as TGCAGTGCTCACCAGGGACTAGCGGGATTCACCGGGGAGCTGTTTTTT. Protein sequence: CSAHQGLAGFTGELFF.

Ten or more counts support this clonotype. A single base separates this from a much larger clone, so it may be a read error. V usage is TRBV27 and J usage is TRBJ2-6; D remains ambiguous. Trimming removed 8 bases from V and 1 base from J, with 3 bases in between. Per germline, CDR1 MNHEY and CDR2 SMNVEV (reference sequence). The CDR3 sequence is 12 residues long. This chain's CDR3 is CASWSGANVLTF. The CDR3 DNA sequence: TGTGCCAGCTGGTCTGGGGCCAACGTCCTGACTTTC.

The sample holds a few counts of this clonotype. This chain's CDR3 is CASSLAAGVPLPFYEQYF. The CDR3 DNA reads TGTGCCAGCAGCTTAGCTGCCGGGGTGCCACTGCCCTTCTACGAGCAGTACTTC. The genes are TRBV7-2 and TRBJ2-7, with D possibly TRBD2 on 5 matching bases. The germline CDR1 and CDR2 sequences are SGHTA and FQGNSA. V was pared by 0 bases and J by 3 bases, with 21 bases between. This CDR3 has 18 amino acids.

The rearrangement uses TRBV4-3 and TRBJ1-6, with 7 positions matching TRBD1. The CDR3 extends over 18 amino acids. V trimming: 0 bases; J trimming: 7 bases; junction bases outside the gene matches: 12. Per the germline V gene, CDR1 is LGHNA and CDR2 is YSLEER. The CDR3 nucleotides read TGCGCCAGCAGCCAAGATGGGGGCGAGGGGGCTCGGAATTCACCCCTCCACTTT. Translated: CASSQDGGEGARNSPLHF.

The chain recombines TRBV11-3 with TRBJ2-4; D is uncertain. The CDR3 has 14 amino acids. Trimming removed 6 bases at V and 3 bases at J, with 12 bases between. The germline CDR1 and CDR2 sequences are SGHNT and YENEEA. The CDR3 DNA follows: TGTGCCAGCAGTCCTAGAGACGGCAAAAACATTCAGTACTTC. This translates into CASSPRDGKNIQYF.

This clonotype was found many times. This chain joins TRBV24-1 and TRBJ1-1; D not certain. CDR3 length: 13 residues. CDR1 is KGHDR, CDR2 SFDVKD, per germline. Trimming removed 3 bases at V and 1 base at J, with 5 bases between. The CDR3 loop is CATSDVTNTEAFF. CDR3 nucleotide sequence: TGTGCCACCAGTGATGTGACGAACACTGAAGCTTTCTTT.